One and the same sample provided the 19 T cell receptor beta chains below, sequenced in a study of OX40 agonist ivuxolimab in advanced cancers. Profiling relied on immunoSEQ multiplex PCR, and the TCRdb table lists in-frame clones only, not all of them. Among about 34,000 clones listed, less than 85% were seen once. The sequencing used CD4+ or CD8+ T cells sorted from blood, collected in a trial of the OX40 agonist ivuxolimab. These receptor sequences come from an adult with an advanced solid tumor such as melanoma, head and neck, liver or kidney cancer.

This clone has only a few counts. The CDR3 here is CASRTANTYEQYF. CDR3 DNA: TGTGCCAGCAGAACAGCAAATACCTACGAGCAGTACTTC. The chain recombines TRBV27 with TRBJ2-7; D remains ambiguous. Germline CDR1 reads MNHEY; CDR2 reads SMNVEV (reference sequence). The germline V and J ends were trimmed by 6 bases and 2 bases, with 11 bases remaining between them. The CDR3 has 13 amino acids.

The chain has TRBV19 and TRBJ1-1; D remains unclear. The ends were cut back, 5 bases at V and 2 bases at J, with 21 bases in the middle. The CDR3 has 17 residues. In germline, CDR1 is LNHDA, CDR2 SQIVND (reference sequence). The CDR3 is CASSVKHTVKGNTEAFF. CDR3 nucleotides: TGTGCCAGTAGTGTTAAACACACAGTAAAGGGTAACACTGAAGCTTTCTTT.

The gene calls are TRBV6-6 and TRBJ1-2; perhaps TRBD1 as D (6 bases). Germline-derived CDR1 and CDR2 are MNHNY and SVGAGI (reference sequence). Trimming removed 1 base from V and 7 bases from J, with 13 bases in between. This CDR3 contains 14 residues. The CDR3 DNA follows: TGTGCCAGCAGTTACTTCACAGGGAGCGGTGGCTACACCTTC. This codes for CASSYFTGSGGYTF.

The chain uses TRBV7-9 and TRBJ1-5, with 7 bases identical to TRBD1. The CDR3 extends over 14 amino acids. The V segment lost 5 bases and the J segment 1 base; nucleotides outside the gene matches: 2. Germline V lookup: CDR1 SEHNR, CDR2 FQNEAQ (reference sequence). The DNA of the CDR3 is TGTGCCAGCAGCCGACAGGGAAGCAATCAGCCCCAGCATTTT. It specifies CASSRQGSNQPQHF.

The rearrangement uses TRBV19 and TRBJ2-7; 12 bases align to TRBD2. There are 16 residues in the CDR3. Germline lookup yields CDR1 LNHDA and CDR2 SQIVND (reference sequence). The J segment lost 3 bases and the V segment lost 5 bases, leaving 8 bases of the junction unmatched. CDR3 loop: CASSPRTSGTFYEQYF. CDR3 bases: TGTGCCAGTAGTCCTCGGACTAGCGGGACCTTCTACGAGCAGTACTTC. The variable domain in full, completed from reference TRBV19 and TRBJ2-7, reads DGGITQSPKYLFRKEGQNVTLSCEQNLNHDAMYWYRQDPGQGLRLIYYSQIVNDFQKGDIAEGYSVSREKKESFPLTVTSAQKNPTAFYLCASSPRTSGTFYEQYFGPGTRLTVT.

The V and J genes are TRBV19 and TRBJ2-7; D possibly matches TRBD1 or TRBD2 (5 bases each). The germline V gene encodes CDR1 LNHDA and CDR2 SQIVND (reference sequence). Trimming removed 3 bases at V and 6 bases at J, with 15 bases between. CDR3 size: 14 residues. As DNA, the CDR3 is TGTGCCAGTAGTATGTCCGGGACGGCCTTCGAGCAGTACTTC. It codes for CASSMSGTAFEQYF.

The rearrangement joins TRBV4-1 to TRBJ1-6; D unresolved. The V gene's germline CDR1 is MGHRA and CDR2 YSYEKL. The CDR3 is 16 amino acids. V dropped 7 bases and J dropped 0 bases, with 13 bases sitting between them. The CDR3 DNA reads TGCGCCAGCACTCCGGGAGGGAGCTCCTATAATTCACCCCTCCACTTT. Translating gives CASTPGGSSYNSPLHF.

This clone was detected once. The rearrangement joins TRBV7-9 to TRBJ2-7, with a weak D call TRBD1 (6 bases). CDR3 size: 14 residues. Trimming shortened V by 5 bases and J by 2 bases, and 13 bases separated the two germline ends. The germline V gene encodes CDR1 SEHNR and CDR2 FQNEAQ (reference sequence). The CDR3 sequence: CASSPSGVPYEQYF. CDR3 bases: TGTGCCAGCAGCCCCTCAGGGGTGCCCTACGAGCAGTACTTC. The whole variable domain, remainder taken from reference TRBV7-9 and TRBJ2-7, is DTGVSQNPRHKITKRGQNVTFRCDPISEHNRLYWYRQTLGQGPEFLTYFQNEAQLEKSRLLSDRFSAERPKGSFSTLEIQRTEQGDSAMYLCASSPSGVPYEQYFGPGTRLTVT.

CDR3 sequence: CASSNSVGSETQYF. CDR3 DNA sequence: TGTGCCAGCAGCAATAGCGTGGGGAGTGAGACCCAGTACTTC. The rearrangement links TRBV9 to TRBJ2-5; maybe TRBD2 (5 bases). With 4 bases removed from V and 5 bases from J, the gap between germline ends came to 15 bases. CDR3 length: 14 amino acids. Germline V gives CDR1 SGDLS, CDR2 YYNGEE.

J is TRBJ2-7 and V is TRBV10-2; 9 nucleotides agree with TRBD2. J was trimmed by 6 bases and V by 8 bases; bases with no gene match: 8. The CDR3 runs to 13 residues. Per germline, CDR1 WSHSY and CDR2 SAAADI. CDR3 sequence reads: CASGLAGFGEQYF. CDR3 DNA sequence: TGCGCCAGCGGGCTAGCGGGGTTCGGCGAGCAGTACTTC.

The V gene is TRBV4-1, the J gene TRBJ2-5, with D perhaps matching TRBD1 (6 bases). V was trimmed by 1 base and J by 2 bases, leaving 11 bases between them. The CDR3 is 15 residues long. Germline V lookup: CDR1 MGHRA, CDR2 YSYEKL. The CDR3 bases are TGCGCCAGCAGCCAAGCCCCAGGGGTTCAAGAGACCCAGTACTTC. Translating gives CASSQAPGVQETQYF.

The rearrangement joins TRBV9 to TRBJ2-1; D possibly corresponds to TRBD1 (5 bases). Germline V lookup: CDR1 SGDLS, CDR2 YYNGEE. The CDR3 spans 11 residues. Trimming shortened V by 4 bases and J by 10 bases, and 9 bases separated the two germline ends. The CDR3 loop reads CASSPRTEQFF. The CDR3, as DNA: TGTGCCAGCAGCCCCCGGACAGAGCAGTTCTTC.

This chain uses TRBV27 with TRBJ2-7, with 7 bases lining up with TRBD1. The CDR3 has 13 residues. CDR1 and CDR2 from the germline V gene are MNHEY and SMNVEV (reference sequence). The trim removed 7 bases at V and 3 bases at J, leaving 6 bases unmatched. The CDR3 DNA sequence: TGTGCCAGCACCCCGGGACAGTTCTACGAGCAGTACTTC. As protein: CASTPGQFYEQYF.

This clone was counted once. The chain carries TRBV7-6 and TRBJ2-7, with a tentative D call TRBD1 (5 bases). The CDR3 runs 15 residues. The V end lost 0 bases, the J end lost 4 bases, and 13 bases lay between the germline ends. Germline V CDR1 and CDR2: SGHVS, FNYEAQ. CDR3 in DNA: TGTGCCAGCAGCTTAGCGCTAACAGGAAATTACGAGCAGTACTTC. The encoded protein is CASSLALTGNYEQYF. The full variable domain, with the rest looked up from reference TRBV7-6 and TRBJ2-7, is GAGVSQSPRYKVTKRGQDVALRCDPISGHVSLYWYRQALGQGPEFLTYFNYEAQQDKSGLPNDRFSAERPEGSISTLTIQRTEQRDSAMYRCASSLALTGNYEQYFGPGTRLTVT.

In DNA, the CDR3 is TGTGCCAGTAGTATGATCTCTGGGGCCAACGTCCTGACTTTC. It yields the protein CASSMISGANVLTF. The chain carries TRBV19 and TRBJ2-6; D gene ambiguous. Trimming took off 3 bases at V and 0 bases at J, with 3 bases between the two ends. Germline CDR1 reads LNHDA; CDR2 reads SQIVND (reference sequence). This CDR3 comprises 14 residues.

For the CDR3, the DNA is TGTGCCAGCAGCTTAGTCTGGTCGGCAGGAGGAAACACCATATATTTT. Translating it yields CASSLVWSAGGNTIYF. The rearrangement links TRBV7-9 to TRBJ1-3; D is uncertain. Looked up from germline, CDR1 is SEHNR and CDR2 is FQNEAQ (reference sequence). The CDR3 extends over 16 amino acids. V lost 1 base, J lost 4 bases, and 14 bases lay in between.

The chain employs TRBV18 and TRBJ1-1; D is undetermined. V lost 3 bases and J lost 0, with 5 bases in between. The CDR3 runs 13 residues. Germline V lookup: CDR1 KGHSH, CDR2 LQKENI. CDR3 bases: TGTGCCAGCTCACCGGATATGAACACTGAAGCTTTCTTT. The encoded protein is CASSPDMNTEAFF. Filled out from reference TRBV18 and TRBJ1-1, the complete variable domain reads NAGVMQNPRHLVRRRGQEARLRCSPMKGHSHVYWYRQLPEEGLKFMVYLQKENIIDESGMPKERFSAEFPKEGPSILRIQQVVRGDSAAYFCASSPDMNTEAFFGQGTRLTVV.

This chain uses TRBV6-1 with TRBJ2-2, with 8 nucleotides matching TRBD1. There are 15 residues in the CDR3. Germline CDR1 MNHNS, CDR2 SASEGT. The trim removed 6 bases at V and 3 bases at J, leaving 6 bases unmatched. In nucleotides, the CDR3 is TGTGCCAGCAGGGGGCAGGGGGCAGACACCGGGGAGCTGTTTTTT. Its protein is CASRGQGADTGELFF.

This rearrangement joins TRBV6-1 to TRBJ2-1, with 10 positions matching TRBD2. CDR1 is MNHNS, CDR2 SASEGT, per germline. J lost 4 bases, V lost 1 base, and 1 base had no gene match. The CDR3 length is 15 residues. The CDR3 DNA reads as TGTGCCAGCAGTGAAGGTAGCGGGGGGTACAATGAGCAGTTCTTC. Its translation: CASSEGSGGYNEQFF.